Below are 26 T cell receptor beta chains sequenced from a single sample in a study of T-cell memory formation after mild COVID-19. TCRdb ran MiXCR on the 5' RACE reads and lists one entry per CDR3 protein. The sample yields under 300,000 distinct CDR3 sequences, approximately 16% seen once. Input material: PBMCs or a T cell subset sorted from them (not recorded which). The source of these receptors is a young man who had mild COVID-19 (a few samples of this study predate the infection). Cell type and time point are not known.

The rearrangement joins TRBV7-2 to TRBJ2-3; 8 bases align to TRBD1. Germline V gene sequence: CDR1 SGHTA, CDR2 FQGNSA. CDR3 size: 14 residues. V trimming: 5 bases; J trimming: 4 bases; junction bases outside the gene matches: 5. CDR3 coding DNA: TGTGCCAGCAGCCCTGACAGGGGCGCAGATACGCAGTATTTT. This codes for CASSPDRGADTQYF. The full variable domain, with the rest looked up from reference TRBV7-2 and TRBJ2-3, is GAGVSQSPSNKVTEKGKDVELRCDPISGHTALYWYRQSLGQGLEFLIYFQGNSAPDKSGLPSDRFSAERTGGSVSTLTIQRTQQEDSAVYLCASSPDRGADTQYFGPGTRLTVL.

The chain is built from TRBV6-6 and TRBJ2-5, with 7 bases identical to TRBD1. V trimming: 4 bases; J trimming: 2 bases; junction bases outside the gene matches: 4. The CDR3 is 14 residues long. CDR1 is MNHNY and CDR2 is SVGAGI in the germline V gene (reference sequence). The CDR3 here is CASSSQGFQETQYF. The CDR3, as DNA: TGTGCCAGCAGTTCACAGGGGTTTCAAGAGACCCAGTACTTC.

There are a few counts of this clonotype. V gene TRBV7-6 combines with J gene TRBJ1-6, with D unresolved. The CDR3 contains 15 residues. V gave up 1 base and J gave up 10 bases, with 14 bases separating them. Per the germline V gene, CDR1 is SGHVS and CDR2 is FNYEAQ. CDR3 region: CASSLEVGPGSPLHF. The DNA of the CDR3 is TGTGCCAGCAGCTTAGAGGTTGGGCCGGGCTCACCCCTCCACTTT.

This clonotype was found a few times. The genes are TRBV18 and TRBJ2-5; D uncertain. The CDR3 consists of 15 residues. From germline, CDR1 is KGHSH and CDR2 LQKENI. V was pared by 6 bases and J by 2 bases, with 16 bases between. The DNA for the CDR3 is TGTGCCAGCTCCCGCACCGCCTTCGGGCAAGAGACCCAGTACTTC. Its translation: CASSRTAFGQETQYF.

The J gene is TRBJ2-1, the V gene TRBV29-1; weak D call: TRBD2 (6 bases). The CDR3 totals 12 residues. Germline V gene sequence: CDR1 SQVTM, CDR2 ANQGSEA. Trimming removed 4 bases at V and 9 bases at J, with 13 bases between. DNA of the CDR3: TGCAGCGTTGGCCAGGGAGGAGGTGAGCAGTTCTTC. Protein sequence: CSVGQGGGEQFF.

The chain has TRBV5-1 and TRBJ2-1, with TRBD2 matching 8 bases. The CDR3 runs 15 residues. Trimming removed 2 bases from V and 1 base from J; junction bases left unmatched: 2. CDR1 SGHRS and CDR2 YFSETQ come from the germline V gene. The CDR3 DNA reads TGCGCCAGCAGCTTTCCGGGGGGGTCCTACAATGAGCAGTTCTTC. Its protein product is CASSFPGGSYNEQFF.

The J gene is TRBJ2-2, the V gene TRBV10-3, with D possibly TRBD1 on 5 matching bases. Trimming took 6 bases from V and 0 from J, leaving 17 bases between them. Per the germline V gene, CDR1 is ENHRY and CDR2 is SYGVKD. The CDR3 covers 17 residues. CDR3 nucleotides: TGTGCCATCAGGACACCCCTGGGGCAACCGAACACCGGGGAGCTGTTTTTT. Its translation: CAIRTPLGQPNTGELFF.

This clonotype was seen once. This chain connects TRBV20-1 to TRBJ2-5; D remains unclear. V was clipped by 4 bases and J by 1 base, with 7 bases between them. CDR3 length equals 12 residues. Per the germline V gene, CDR1 is DFQATT and CDR2 is SNEGSKA (reference sequence). The CDR3 sequence is CSAKVLQETQYF. The CDR3 DNA sequence: TGCAGTGCTAAGGTCCTCCAAGAGACCCAGTACTTC.

The chain recombines TRBV3-1 with TRBJ2-1; D is perhaps TRBD1 (5 bases). CDR3 length: 15 residues. Germline CDR1 LGHDT, CDR2 YNNKEL (reference sequence). With 1 base removed from V and 2 bases from J, the gap between germline ends came to 9 bases. The CDR3, as DNA: TGTGCCAGCAGCCAAGGACAGCAAGCCTACAATGAGCAGTTCTTC. Residues: CASSQGQQAYNEQFF.

This clonotype occurred many times. The chain has TRBV4-3 and TRBJ2-3; maybe TRBD2 (5 bases). With 3 bases removed from V and 1 base from J, the gap between germline ends came to 14 bases. Germline V lookup: CDR1 LGHNA, CDR2 YSLEER. The CDR3 contains 16 residues. CDR3 bases: TGCGCCAGCAGCCATGAGGCGGGCGGAGGCACAGATACGCAGTATTTT. Translated, it gives CASSHEAGGGTDTQYF.

The chain joins TRBV5-1 to TRBJ2-7; D is perhaps TRBD1 (6 bases). Trimming pared 0 bases from V and 6 bases from J, leaving 13 bases between. CDR1 is SGHRS and CDR2 is YFSETQ in the germline V gene. The CDR3 is 14 residues long. CDR3 sequence reads: CASSLDRELSEQYF. For the CDR3, the DNA is TGCGCCAGCAGCTTGGACAGGGAACTGAGCGAGCAGTACTTC.

This chain links TRBV7-9 with TRBJ2-1, with 11 bases fitting TRBD2. Per the germline V gene, CDR1 is SEHNR and CDR2 is FQNEAQ (reference sequence). The V gene end was trimmed by 5 bases and the J gene end by 6 bases; junction bases not matched to a gene: 6. The CDR3 totals 15 residues. The CDR3 DNA reads TGTGCCAGCAGCCCAACTAGCGGGGGTAGCAATGAGCAGTTCTTC. Encoded protein: CASSPTSGGSNEQFF.

The chain uses TRBV12-3 or TRBV12-4 and TRBJ1-2, with TRBD1 matching 8 bases. This CDR3 region has 15 residues. The J segment lost 1 base and the V segment lost 6 bases, leaving 7 bases of the junction unmatched. CDR3 bases: TGTGCCAGCAGCGACCAGGGGGCGGGTAACTATGGCTACACCTTC. This gives the protein CASSDQGAGNYGYTF.

The sample holds a few counts of this clonotype. The V and J genes are TRBV20-1 and TRBJ1-5; weak D call: TRBD1 (6 bases). This CDR3 contains 16 residues. V gave up 5 bases and J gave up 5 bases, with 22 bases separating them. Germline CDR1 DFQATT, CDR2 SNEGSKA (reference sequence). In nucleotides, the CDR3 is TGCAGTGCTCCCCAAGGCCAATACAGGGAACATCAGCCCCAGCATTTT. It yields the protein CSAPQGQYREHQPQHF.

The J gene is TRBJ2-5, the V gene TRBV4-1; D call uncertain. The V gene lost 2 bases and the J gene lost 3 bases, with 10 bases spanning the gap. Germline V gives CDR1 MGHRA, CDR2 YSYEKL. This CDR3 contains 14 residues. CDR3 in amino acids: CASSQSRLEETQYF. CDR3 coding DNA: TGCGCCAGCAGCCAATCGAGGCTGGAAGAGACCCAGTACTTC.

The chain has TRBV24-1 and TRBJ2-3; D is tentatively TRBD1 or TRBD2 (5 bases each). Germline V gene data show CDR1 as KGHDR and CDR2 as SFDVKD. The CDR3 runs to 13 residues. Trimming stripped 6 bases from V and 3 bases from J, with 9 bases between. CDR3 nucleotides: TGTGCCACCAGTCCGGGACCAACAGATACGCAGTATTTT. Protein product: CATSPGPTDTQYF.

The V gene is TRBV10-3, the J gene TRBJ2-5; TRBD2 matches at 10 bases. V trimming: 10 bases; J trimming: 2 bases; junction bases outside the gene matches: 7. The CDR3 length is 14 residues. Germline V lookup: CDR1 ENHRY, CDR2 SYGVKD. The CDR3: CATRPSGSQETQYF. In DNA form, the CDR3 reads TGTGCCACCAGACCTAGCGGGAGTCAAGAGACCCAGTACTTC.

The rearrangement joins TRBV6-5 to TRBJ2-7; D is perhaps TRBD1 (6 bases). V was pared by 7 bases and J by 0 bases, with 16 bases between. Germline V gene lookup returns CDR1 MNHEY and CDR2 SVGAGI. The CDR3 consists of 15 residues. The chain's CDR3 is CASIPRGRGSYEQYF. CDR3 in DNA: TGTGCCAGCATCCCCAGGGGCAGGGGCTCCTACGAGCAGTACTTC.

V usage is TRBV6-5 and J usage is TRBJ2-4, with D perhaps being TRBD1 or TRBD2 (6 bases each). CDR3 length: 13 amino acids. Trimming removed 5 bases at V and 11 bases at J, with 16 bases between. Germline CDR1 reads MNHEY; CDR2 reads SVGAGI. The CDR3 reads CASSPPGAPVQYF. DNA of the CDR3: TGTGCCAGCAGTCCCCCGGGGGCACCGGTTCAGTACTTC.

This clonotype was counted only a few times. This chain connects TRBV12-5 to TRBJ2-5, with a weak D call TRBD1 (6 bases). The V gene's germline CDR1 is LGHNT and CDR2 FRNRAP. The CDR3 consists of 17 residues. V lost 1 base and J 3 bases, leaving 18 bases between the germline ends. CDR3 amino acids: CASGLGIATDRKETQYF. DNA of the CDR3: TGTGCTAGTGGTTTGGGGATTGCCACGGACAGAAAAGAGACCCAGTACTTC.

This clonotype was counted a few times. The genes are TRBV29-1 and TRBJ1-2; D is uncertain. CDR1 and CDR2 from the germline V gene are SQVTM and ANQGSEA. The CDR3 runs 12 residues. V was trimmed by 2 bases and J by 3 bases, leaving 7 bases between them. In DNA, the CDR3 is TGCAGCGTTGAAAGCGGGGACTATGGCTACACCTTC. It translates to CSVESGDYGYTF. The variable domain in full, with the rest retrieved from reference TRBV29-1 and TRBJ1-2, is SAVISQKPSRDICQRGTSLTIQCQVDSQVTMMFWYRQQPGQSLTLIATANQGSEATYESGFVIDKFPISRPNLTFSTLTVSNMSPEDSSIYLCSVESGDYGYTFGSGTRLTVV.

The genes are TRBV19 and TRBJ1-5; D remains ambiguous. V lost 6 bases to trimming and J lost 4 bases, with 7 bases between them. The CDR3 covers 12 residues. Per germline, CDR1 LNHDA and CDR2 SQIVND (reference sequence). CDR3 bases: TGTGCCAGTAGAGGGAAGAATCAGCCCCAGCATTTT. Translating it yields CASRGKNQPQHF.

The rearrangement joins TRBV20-1 to TRBJ2-3; 11 positions match TRBD2. Germline-derived CDR1 and CDR2 are DFQATT and SNEGSKA (reference sequence). The CDR3 has 16 residues. V lost 5 bases, J lost 3 bases, and 10 bases stayed unmatched. The CDR3 DNA reads TGCAGTGCTTTTTCCGGGACTAGCGGTAATACAGATACGCAGTATTTT. Protein product: CSAFSGTSGNTDTQYF.

This clonotype was observed a handful of times. This chain joins TRBV6-2 or TRBV6-3 and TRBJ2-4; 7 bases map to TRBD1. The CDR3 consists of 15 residues. Germline V lookup: CDR1 MNHEY, CDR2 SVGEGT. Trimming took 4 bases from V and 7 from J; bases not matched to a gene: 10. CDR3 bases: TGTGCCAGCAGTTCTAGTACCGGGACAGTTAACATTCAGTACTTC. This sequence encodes CASSSSTGTVNIQYF.

Many counts were recorded for this clonotype. The chain couples TRBV7-6 to TRBJ2-4; D gene ambiguous. From germline, CDR1 is SGHVS and CDR2 FNYEAQ. The CDR3 runs 13 residues. The V gene lost 5 bases and the J gene lost 0 bases, with 5 bases spanning the gap. The CDR3 bases are TGTGCCAGCAGCCAGGTAGCCAAAAACATTCAGTACTTC. Translated: CASSQVAKNIQYF.

This clonotype showed up many times. This rearrangement joins TRBV5-1 to TRBJ2-2; D remains unclear. The CDR3 loop spans 15 amino acids. Germline CDR1 and CDR2: SGHRS and YFSETQ. V was pared by 2 bases and J by 4 bases, with 12 bases between. DNA for the CDR3: TGCGCCAGCAGCTTTCTGCAGGCGCCCACCGGGGAGCTGTTTTTT. It encodes CASSFLQAPTGELFF.